This T cell receptor beta chain was profiled in a study of blood T cell repertoires in COVID-19. At the level of the study: Acute and convalescent COVID-19 specimens originated in the United States, Italy and Spain.

Germline V lookup: CDR1 SGDLS, CDR2 YYNGEE. V lost 0 bases and J 0 bases, leaving 10 bases between the germline ends. The CDR3 sequence is 16 residues long. Study processing details: Nucleated cell counts were estimated from reference gene primer amplification. Clones were sequenced by immunoSEQ multiplex PCR, and TCRdb holds only the in-frame ones, with some missing. The DNA was the basis for D and trimming; V, J and clone size are from that table. The sample carries about 72,000 clones, 86% recorded once. Sequencing input: peripheral blood. This sequence originates from a woman aged 55-69 years with acute or convalescent COVID-19. The rearrangement uses TRBV9 and TRBJ1-3; no reliable D call. CDR3 residues: CASSVGGWDSGNTIYF. In nucleotides, the CDR3 is TGTGCCAGCAGCGTAGGAGGGTGGGACTCTGGAAACACCATATATTTT.